The rows below give T cell receptor beta chains drawn from one sample of a study of T-cell memory formation after mild COVID-19. TCRdb called the 5' RACE reads again in MiXCR, with one record for every CDR3 protein. Found here are about 400,000 distinct CDR3 sequences, about a quarter of them singletons; the top ten hold around 13%. The source material was PBMCs or a T cell subset sorted from them (not recorded which). The receptor set was obtained from an adult woman who had mild COVID-19 (a few samples of this study predate the infection). Cell type and time point are not known. Each CDR3 is given with its conserved first and last residue. A D gene is named only where the DNA matches it firmly. Only some rows state a clone size, as once, few, many or a class for expanded clones.

size	J	D	V	DNA	CDR3
few	TRBJ2-7	TRBD2	TRBV4-2	TGTGCCAGCAGCCAAGATAAGGGACTAGTTGGGAACGAGCAGTACTTC	CASSQDKGLVGNEQYF
NA	TRBJ2-1	NA	TRBV7-7	TGTGCTAGCAGCCCAGCGGCCCCAAGCTCCTACAATGAGCAGTTCTTC	CASSPAAPSSYNEQFF
few	TRBJ2-7	TRBD2	TRBV2	TGTGCCAGCAGCCTAGCGGGAGCGACCCACTCCTACGAGCAGTACTTC	CASSLAGATHSYEQYF
NA	TRBJ1-1	TRBD1	TRBV11-2	TGTGCCAGCAGCCACCGGACAGGGATCCGTTCCGACACTGAAGCTTTCTTT	CASSHRTGIRSDTEAFF
NA	TRBJ1-1	NA	TRBV12-3/TRBV12-4	TGTGCCAGCAGTATGGACAGTTGGGACGCTTTCTTT	CASSMDSWDAFF
NA	TRBJ1-6	TRBD1	TRBV11-2	TGTGCCAGCAGCTTGGGGACAGGTTATAATTCACCCCTCCACTTT	CASSLGTGYNSPLHF
few	TRBJ1-2	TRBD1	TRBV27	TGTGCCAGCAGTTCCTATATTCGGACAGGGAGGTGGTTAGGCTACACCTTC	CASSSYIRTGRWLGYTF
NA	TRBJ1-1	NA	TRBV30	TGTGCCTGTCGCGGGCCAGGACAAAAATCGACTGAAGCTTTCTTT	CACRGPGQKSTEAFF
NA	TRBJ1-5	NA	TRBV20-1	TGCAGTGGGCAAAGAAGCAATCAGCCCCAGCATTTT	CSGQRSNQPQHF
few	TRBJ1-1	TRBD1	TRBV5-4	TGTGCCAGCAGCCCGCCGGGACAGAAGAACACTGAAGCTTTCTTT	CASSPPGQKNTEAFF
NA	TRBJ2-7	TRBD1	TRBV6-2/TRBV6-3	TGTGCCAGCAACACAGGGGGATCCTACGAGCAGTACTTC	CASNTGGSYEQYF
many	TRBJ2-1	NA	TRBV5-1	TGCGCCAGCAGCCCGACAGCGGACCCCTACAATGAGCAGTTCTTC	CASSPTADPYNEQFF
NA	TRBJ2-7	TRBD1	TRBV3-1	TGTGCCAGCAGCCTCGGACAGGGGGGTTCGATCGAGCAGTACTTC	CASSLGQGGSIEQYF
NA	TRBJ2-1	TRBD2	TRBV10-3	TGTGCCATCAGTGAGGAGGCGGGAGACGTGGATGAGCAGTTCTTC	CAISEEAGDVDEQFF
few	TRBJ2-7	NA	TRBV29-1	TGCAGCGTTGTCGGGGGTCGTTCCTACGAGCAGTACTTC	CSVVGGRSYEQYF
few	TRBJ2-4	NA	TRBV20-1	TGCAGTGCCCCGCCGGCCACTATAGCCAAAAACATTCAGTACTTC	CSAPPATIAKNIQYF
few	TRBJ1-1	NA	TRBV12-3/TRBV12-4	TGTGCCAGCAGACAGGGTGGCACTGAAGCTTTCTTT	CASRQGGTEAFF
NA	TRBJ2-3	TRBD2	TRBV5-4	TGTGCCAGCAGCAAGGGACTAGCGGGGCCCCCCCCCTCCACAGATACGCAGTATTTT	CASSKGLAGPPPSTDTQYF
few	TRBJ2-7	TRBD2	TRBV6-2/TRBV6-3	TGTGCCAGCAGTAACCCTCTAGCGGGTCCCTCCTACGAGCAGTACTTC	CASSNPLAGPSYEQYF
NA	TRBJ2-3	NA	TRBV20-1	TGCAGTGCTAGACCTATGACAGGTTCCCCAGATACGCAGTATTTT	CSARPMTGSPDTQYF
NA	TRBJ2-3	NA	TRBV4-3	TGCGCCAGCAGCCAAGACTGGGACGCAGGGCCAAGCACAGATACGCAGTATTTT	CASSQDWDAGPSTDTQYF
few	TRBJ2-1	NA	TRBV5-1	TGCGCCAGCAGCGCTACAGGTTTCTCCTACAATGAGCAGTTCTTC	CASSATGFSYNEQFF
NA	TRBJ2-7	NA	TRBV7-3	TGTGCCAGCAGCTCCCAACCTGGCTACGAGCAGTACTTC	CASSSQPGYEQYF
few	TRBJ1-2	TRBD1	TRBV5-4	TGTGCCAGCAGCAAGACAGGGGGCTCCTATGGCTACACCTTC	CASSKTGGSYGYTF
few	TRBJ1-2	NA	TRBV19	TGTGCCAGTAGTATACCATACCCAAGCTATGGCTACACCTTC	CASSIPYPSYGYTF
few	TRBJ2-6	NA	TRBV29-1	TGCAGCGTTGAAGAGACATCTGGGGCCAACGTCCTGACTTTC	CSVEETSGANVLTF
few	TRBJ1-2	TRBD1	TRBV7-9	TGTGCCAGCAGCTTAGCGCCTAAACAGGGGTCTGGCTACACCTTC	CASSLAPKQGSGYTF
NA	TRBJ2-3	TRBD1	TRBV4-1	TGCGCCAGCAGCCAAGAGGGTCCCGGGACAGTGGGCACAGATACGCAGTATTTT	CASSQEGPGTVGTDTQYF
NA	TRBJ2-7	NA	TRBV5-5	TGTGCCAGCAGCTCTACCAGCTACCGGGAGAGCTACGAGCAGTACTTC	CASSSTSYRESYEQYF
few	TRBJ2-7	TRBD1	TRBV5-1	TGCGCCAGCGGACCGACAGGGCCCTACGAGCAGTACTTC	CASGPTGPYEQYF